This TCR beta chain came from a study of control samples from healthy donors and cancer patients. Assay used: immunoSEQ multiplex PCR; TCRdb lists only in-frame clones, some missing. This table has roughly 88,000 clones, 91% appearing once. This CDR3 has 15 amino acids. Trimming took 2 bases from V and 5 from J, leaving 13 bases between them. Germline loops: CDR1 LNHDA, CDR2 SQIVND (reference sequence). The rearrangement joins TRBV19 to TRBJ1-5; D is possibly TRBD1 (6 bases). Sequences were obtained from blood. This clonotype was sampled from a woman between 25 and 40 years old in good health. CDR3 sequence: CASSISAGDYQPQHF. The CDR3 DNA reads TGTGCCAGTAGTATATCGGCAGGGGATTATCAGCCCCAGCATTTT.